This T cell receptor beta chain was profiled in a study of control samples from healthy donors and cancer patients. The data were produced by immunoSEQ multiplex PCR, yet TCRdb's version contains in-frame clones alone and is incomplete. Of some 130,000 clones listed, approximately 94% are singletons. The CDR3 runs 15 residues. Germline V gives CDR1 MDHEN, CDR2 SYDVKM. V lost 6 bases to trimming and J lost 5 bases; unmatched junction nucleotides: 12. The source material was PBMCs. This clonotype originated in a man in his fifties with head and neck cancer. The rearrangement joins TRBV28 to TRBJ1-1; 7 nucleotides agree with TRBD1. The CDR3 here is CASRVPGGAGTEAFF. The CDR3 DNA sequence: TGTGCCAGCAGGGTTCCAGGGGGAGCAGGAACTGAAGCTTTCTTT.